This T cell receptor (beta chain) comes out of a study of T cell repertoires in cytomegalovirus infection. Germline assignment: CDR1 MNHNS and CDR2 SASEGT. The CDR3 has 13 amino acids. Trimming shortened V by 0 bases and J by 11 bases, and 13 bases separated the two germline ends. Using its own MiXCR run on the reads, TCRdb lists one record per CDR3 protein. The table lists a few hundred thousand distinct CDR3 sequences, 40% of them singletons, with about 48% in the top ten. Of note for this clonotype: The antigen is not known.

This specimen consisted of cultured PBMCs, obtained from culture after CMV antigen stimulation. The sequence derives from a human donor in good health (CMV status not recorded). Some clones in this sample may be carry-over from other donors' samples. This chain uses TRBV6-1 with TRBJ1-1; possible D gene TRBD1, 5 bases. CDR3: CASSEAGAGRAFF. Written as DNA, the CDR3 is TGTGCCAGCAGTGAAGCAGGGGCAGGCCGTGCTTTCTTT.